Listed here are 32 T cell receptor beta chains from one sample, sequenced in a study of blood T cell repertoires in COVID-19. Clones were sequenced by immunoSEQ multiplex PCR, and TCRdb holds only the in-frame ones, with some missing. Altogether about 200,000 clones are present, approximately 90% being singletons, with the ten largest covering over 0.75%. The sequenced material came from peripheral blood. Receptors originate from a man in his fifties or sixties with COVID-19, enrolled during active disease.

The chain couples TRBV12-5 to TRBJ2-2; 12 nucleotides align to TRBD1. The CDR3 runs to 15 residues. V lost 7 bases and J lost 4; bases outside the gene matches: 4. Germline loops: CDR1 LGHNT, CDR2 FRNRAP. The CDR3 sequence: CASAGTGGPTGELFF. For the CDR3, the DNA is TGTGCTAGTGCCGGGACAGGGGGCCCCACCGGGGAGCTGTTTTTT. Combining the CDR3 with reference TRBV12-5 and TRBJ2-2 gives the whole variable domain DARVTQTPRHKVTEMGQEVTMRCQPILGHNTVFWYRQTMMQGLELLAYFRNRAPLDDSGMPKDRFSAEMPDATLATLKIQPSEPRDSAVYFCASAGTGGPTGELFFGEGSRLTVL.

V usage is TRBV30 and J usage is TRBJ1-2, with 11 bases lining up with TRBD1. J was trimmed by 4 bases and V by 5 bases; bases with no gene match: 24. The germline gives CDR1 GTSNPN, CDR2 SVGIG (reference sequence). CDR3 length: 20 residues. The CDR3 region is CAWGRSPAGTGGPVAYGYTF. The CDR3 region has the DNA TGTGCCTGGGGTAGAAGTCCGGCCGGGACAGGGGGACCCGTCGCCTATGGCTACACCTTC.

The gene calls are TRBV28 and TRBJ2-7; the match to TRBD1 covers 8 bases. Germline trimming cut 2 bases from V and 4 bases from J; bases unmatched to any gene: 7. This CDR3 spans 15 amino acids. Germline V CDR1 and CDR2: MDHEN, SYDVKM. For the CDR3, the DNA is TGTGCCAGCAGTTTACAGCAGGGGGCGATGTACGAGCAGTACTTC. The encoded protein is CASSLQQGAMYEQYF. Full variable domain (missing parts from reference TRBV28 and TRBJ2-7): DVKVTQSSRYLVKRTGEKVFLECVQDMDHENMFWYRQDPGLGLRLIYFSYDVKMKEKGDIPEGYSVSREKKERFSLILESASTNQTSMYLCASSLQQGAMYEQYFGPGTRLTVT.

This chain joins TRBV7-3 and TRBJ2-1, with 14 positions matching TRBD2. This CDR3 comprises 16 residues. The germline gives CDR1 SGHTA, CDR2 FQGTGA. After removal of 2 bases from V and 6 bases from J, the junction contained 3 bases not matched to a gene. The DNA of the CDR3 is TGTGCCAGCAGCTTAGAAGGACTAGCGGGGGGCAATGAGCAGTTCTTC. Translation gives CASSLEGLAGGNEQFF.

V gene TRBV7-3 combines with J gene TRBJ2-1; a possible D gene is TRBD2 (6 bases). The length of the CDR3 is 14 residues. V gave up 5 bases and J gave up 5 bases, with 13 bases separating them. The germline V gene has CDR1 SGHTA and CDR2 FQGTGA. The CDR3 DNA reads TGTGCCAGCAGCCCGGCCGGGACTCACAATGAGCAGTTCTTC. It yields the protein CASSPAGTHNEQFF.

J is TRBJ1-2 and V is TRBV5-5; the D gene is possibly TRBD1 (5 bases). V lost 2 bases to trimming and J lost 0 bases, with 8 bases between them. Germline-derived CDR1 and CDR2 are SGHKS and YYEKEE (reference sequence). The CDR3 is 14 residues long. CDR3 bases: TGTGCCAGCAGCTTCGACAGAGCTAACTATGGCTACACCTTC. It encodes CASSFDRANYGYTF. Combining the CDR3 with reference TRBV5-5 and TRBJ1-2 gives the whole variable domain DAGVTQSPTHLIKTRGQQVTLRCSPISGHKSVSWYQQVLGQGPQFIFQYYEKEERGRGNFPDRFSARQFPNYSSELNVNALLLGDSALYLCASSFDRANYGYTFGSGTRLTVV.

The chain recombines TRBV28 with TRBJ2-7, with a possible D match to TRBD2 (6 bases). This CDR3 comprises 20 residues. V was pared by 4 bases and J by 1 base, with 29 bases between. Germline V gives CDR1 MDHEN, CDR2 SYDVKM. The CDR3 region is CASSSPTPLATGASSYEQYF. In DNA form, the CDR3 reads TGTGCCAGCAGTTCCCCCACCCCCCTGGCGACGGGAGCGTCGTCCTACGAGCAGTACTTC.

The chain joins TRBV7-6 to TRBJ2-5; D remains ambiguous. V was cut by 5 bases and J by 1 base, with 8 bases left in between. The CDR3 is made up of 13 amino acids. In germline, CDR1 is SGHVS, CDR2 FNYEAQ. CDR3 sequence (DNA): TGTGCCAGCAGCCCAGGTGTCCAAGAGACCCAGTACTTC. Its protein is CASSPGVQETQYF.

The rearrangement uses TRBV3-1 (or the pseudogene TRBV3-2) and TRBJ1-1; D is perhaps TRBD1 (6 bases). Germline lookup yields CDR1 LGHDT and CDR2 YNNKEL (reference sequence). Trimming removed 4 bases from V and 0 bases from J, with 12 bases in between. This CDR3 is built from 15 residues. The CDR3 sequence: CASSPTGPMNTEAFF. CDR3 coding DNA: TGTGCCAGCAGCCCGACAGGACCGATGAACACTGAAGCTTTCTTT.

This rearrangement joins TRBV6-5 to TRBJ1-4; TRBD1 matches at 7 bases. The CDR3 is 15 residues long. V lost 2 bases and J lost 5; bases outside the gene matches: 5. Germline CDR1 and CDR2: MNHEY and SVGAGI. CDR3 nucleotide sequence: TGTGCCAGCAGTTACCAAGGGACAGTAAATGAAAAACTGTTTTTT. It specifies CASSYQGTVNEKLFF.

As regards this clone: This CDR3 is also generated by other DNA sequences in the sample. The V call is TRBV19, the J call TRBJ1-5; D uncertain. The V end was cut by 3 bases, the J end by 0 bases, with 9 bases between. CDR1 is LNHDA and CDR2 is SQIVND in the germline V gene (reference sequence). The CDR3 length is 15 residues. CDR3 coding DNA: TGTGCCAGTAGTATCGTCGGTCATAGCAATCAGCCCCAGCATTTT. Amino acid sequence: CASSIVGHSNQPQHF.

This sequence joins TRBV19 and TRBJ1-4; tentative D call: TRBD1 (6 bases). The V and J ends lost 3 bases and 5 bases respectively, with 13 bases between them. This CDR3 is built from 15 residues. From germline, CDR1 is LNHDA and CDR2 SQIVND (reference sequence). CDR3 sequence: CASSIGGTPNEKLFF. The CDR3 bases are TGTGCCAGTAGTATCGGTGGGACACCAAATGAAAAACTGTTTTTT. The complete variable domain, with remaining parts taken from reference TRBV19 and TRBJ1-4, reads DGGITQSPKYLFRKEGQNVTLSCEQNLNHDAMYWYRQDPGQGLRLIYYSQIVNDFQKGDIAEGYSVSREKKESFPLTVTSAQKNPTAFYLCASSIGGTPNEKLFFGSGTQLSVL.

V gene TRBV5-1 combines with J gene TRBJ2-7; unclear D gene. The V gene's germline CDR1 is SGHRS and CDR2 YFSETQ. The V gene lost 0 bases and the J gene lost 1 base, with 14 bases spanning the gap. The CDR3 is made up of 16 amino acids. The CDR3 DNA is TGCGCCAGCAGCTTGGCGCCTCAAGGCGGTTCCTACGAGCAGTACTTC. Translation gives CASSLAPQGGSYEQYF.

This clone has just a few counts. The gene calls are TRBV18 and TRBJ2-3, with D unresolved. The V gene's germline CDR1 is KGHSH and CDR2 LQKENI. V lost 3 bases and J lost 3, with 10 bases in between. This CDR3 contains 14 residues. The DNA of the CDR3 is TGTGCCAGCTCACCGGAGATGGCGACAGATACGCAGTATTTT. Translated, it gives CASSPEMATDTQYF.

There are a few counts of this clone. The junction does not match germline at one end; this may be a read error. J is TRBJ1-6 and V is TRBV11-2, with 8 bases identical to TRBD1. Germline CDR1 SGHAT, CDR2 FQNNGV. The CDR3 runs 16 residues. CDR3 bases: TGTGCCAGCAGCCTAGACAGGGGAGAGAATAATTCACCCCTCCACTTT. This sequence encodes CASSLDRGENNSPLHF.

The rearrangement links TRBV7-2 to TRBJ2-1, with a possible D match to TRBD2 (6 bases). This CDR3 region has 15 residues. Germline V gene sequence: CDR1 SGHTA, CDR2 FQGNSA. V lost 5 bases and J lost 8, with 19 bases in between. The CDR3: CASSKSPGPGDEQFF. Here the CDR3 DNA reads TGTGCCAGCAGCAAATCACCGGGGCCGGGGGATGAGCAGTTCTTC.

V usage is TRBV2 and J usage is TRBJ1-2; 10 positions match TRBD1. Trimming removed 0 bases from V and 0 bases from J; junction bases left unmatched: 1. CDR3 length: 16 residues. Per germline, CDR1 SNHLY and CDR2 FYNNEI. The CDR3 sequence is CASSEAGTGANYGYTF. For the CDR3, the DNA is TGTGCCAGCAGTGAAGCGGGGACAGGGGCTAACTATGGCTACACCTTC.

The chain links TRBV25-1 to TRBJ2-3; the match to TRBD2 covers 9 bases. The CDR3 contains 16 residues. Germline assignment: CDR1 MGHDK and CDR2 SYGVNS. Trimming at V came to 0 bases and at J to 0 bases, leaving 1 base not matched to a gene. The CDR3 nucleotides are TGTGCCAGCAGTGAATACAGCGGGGGGAGCACAGATACGCAGTATTTT. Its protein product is CASSEYSGGSTDTQYF.

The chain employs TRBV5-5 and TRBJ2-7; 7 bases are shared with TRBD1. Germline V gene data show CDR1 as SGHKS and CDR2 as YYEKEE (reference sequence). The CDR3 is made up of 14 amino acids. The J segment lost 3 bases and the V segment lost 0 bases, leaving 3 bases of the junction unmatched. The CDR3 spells CASSLVGQSYEQYF. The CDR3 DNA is TGTGCCAGCAGCTTGGTGGGACAGAGCTACGAGCAGTACTTC. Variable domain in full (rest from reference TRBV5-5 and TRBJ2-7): DAGVTQSPTHLIKTRGQQVTLRCSPISGHKSVSWYQQVLGQGPQFIFQYYEKEERGRGNFPDRFSARQFPNYSSELNVNALLLGDSALYLCASSLVGQSYEQYFGPGTRLTVT.

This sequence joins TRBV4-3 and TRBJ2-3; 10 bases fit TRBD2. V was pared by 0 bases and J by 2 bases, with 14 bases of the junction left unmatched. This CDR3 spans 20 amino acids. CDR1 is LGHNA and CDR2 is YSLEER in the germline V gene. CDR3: CASSQDRRVSGREFTDTQYF. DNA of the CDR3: TGCGCCAGCAGCCAAGATAGGCGCGTAAGCGGGAGGGAATTCACAGATACGCAGTATTTT.

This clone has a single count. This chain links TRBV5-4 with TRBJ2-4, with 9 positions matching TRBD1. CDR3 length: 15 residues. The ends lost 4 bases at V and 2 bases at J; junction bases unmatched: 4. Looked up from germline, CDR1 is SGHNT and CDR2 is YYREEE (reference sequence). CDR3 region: CASSPNRGPKNIQYF. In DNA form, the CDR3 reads TGTGCCAGCAGCCCCAACAGGGGGCCCAAAAACATTCAGTACTTC.

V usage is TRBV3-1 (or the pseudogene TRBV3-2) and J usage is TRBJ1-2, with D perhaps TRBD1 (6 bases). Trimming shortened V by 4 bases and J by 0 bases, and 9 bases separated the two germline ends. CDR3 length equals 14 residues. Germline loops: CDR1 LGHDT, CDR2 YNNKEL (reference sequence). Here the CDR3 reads CASSPDSANYGYTF. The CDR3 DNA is TGTGCCAGCAGCCCGGACAGTGCTAACTATGGCTACACCTTC.

Written as DNA, the CDR3 is TGTGCCAGCTCACCACGGGCAGGGATAGACACTGAAGCTTTCTTT. It translates to CASSPRAGIDTEAFF. The chain is built from TRBV18 and TRBJ1-1; the D gene is possibly TRBD1 (5 bases). Trimming took off 1 base at V and 3 bases at J, with 12 bases between the two ends. The CDR3 covers 15 residues. From germline, CDR1 is KGHSH and CDR2 LQKENI. Combining the CDR3 with reference TRBV18 and TRBJ1-1 gives the whole variable domain NAGVMQNPRHLVRRRGQEARLRCSPMKGHSHVYWYRQLPEEGLKFMVYLQKENIIDESGMPKERFSAEFPKEGPSILRIQQVVRGDSAAYFCASSPRAGIDTEAFFGQGTRLTVV.

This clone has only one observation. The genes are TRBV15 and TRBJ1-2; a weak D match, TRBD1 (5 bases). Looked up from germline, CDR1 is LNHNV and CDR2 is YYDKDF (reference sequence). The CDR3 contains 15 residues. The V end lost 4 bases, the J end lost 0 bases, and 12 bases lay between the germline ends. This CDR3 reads CATSKNQGPNYGYTF. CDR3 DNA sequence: TGTGCCACCAGCAAGAACCAGGGTCCTAACTATGGCTACACCTTC.

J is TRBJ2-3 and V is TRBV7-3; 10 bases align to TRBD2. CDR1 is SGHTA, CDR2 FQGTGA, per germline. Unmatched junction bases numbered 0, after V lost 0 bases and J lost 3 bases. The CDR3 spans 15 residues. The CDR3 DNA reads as TGTGCCAGCAGCTTAACTAGCGGGAGGACAGATACGCAGTATTTT. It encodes CASSLTSGRTDTQYF.

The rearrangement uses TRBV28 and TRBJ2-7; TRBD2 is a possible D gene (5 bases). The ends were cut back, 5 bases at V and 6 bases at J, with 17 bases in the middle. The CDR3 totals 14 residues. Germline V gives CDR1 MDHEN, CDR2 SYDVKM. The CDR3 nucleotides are TGTGCCAGCAGTCCCAGCTTATCCCGGGGCGAGCAGTACTTC. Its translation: CASSPSLSRGEQYF.

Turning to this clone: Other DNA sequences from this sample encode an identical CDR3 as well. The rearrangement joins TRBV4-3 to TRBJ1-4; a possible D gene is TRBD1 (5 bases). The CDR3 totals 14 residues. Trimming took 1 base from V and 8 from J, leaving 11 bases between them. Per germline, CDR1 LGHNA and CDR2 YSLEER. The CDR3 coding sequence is TGCGCCAGCAGCCAAGGGCAGGGCCGGGAAAAACTGTTTTTT. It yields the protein CASSQGQGREKLFF.

The CDR3 here is CASSWGGRNTEAFF. Written as DNA, the CDR3 is TGTGCCAGCAGCTGGGGGGGTCGGAACACTGAAGCTTTCTTT. V gene TRBV7-2 combines with J gene TRBJ1-1; a weak D match, TRBD1 (5 bases). The CDR3 is 14 residues long. V lost 4 bases, J lost 1 base, and 10 bases lay in between. The germline CDR1 and CDR2 sequences are SGHTA and FQGNSA.

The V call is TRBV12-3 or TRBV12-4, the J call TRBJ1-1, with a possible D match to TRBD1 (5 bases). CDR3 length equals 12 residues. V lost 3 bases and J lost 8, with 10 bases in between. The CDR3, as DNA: TGTGCCAGCAGTTTGTTTAGGACAGAAGCTTTCTTT. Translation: CASSLFRTEAFF.

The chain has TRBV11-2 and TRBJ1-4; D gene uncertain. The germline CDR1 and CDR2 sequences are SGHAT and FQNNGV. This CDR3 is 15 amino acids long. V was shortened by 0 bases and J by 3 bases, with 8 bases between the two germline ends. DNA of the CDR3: TGTGCCAGCAGCTTAGAAGGAGGCCCTAATGAAAAACTGTTTTTT. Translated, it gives CASSLEGGPNEKLFF.

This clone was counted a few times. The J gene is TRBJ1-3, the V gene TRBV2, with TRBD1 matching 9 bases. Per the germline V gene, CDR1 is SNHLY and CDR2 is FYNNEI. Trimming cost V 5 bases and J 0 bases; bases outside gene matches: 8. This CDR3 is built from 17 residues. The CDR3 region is CASSPRDRVSSGNTIYF. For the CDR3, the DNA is TGTGCCAGCAGTCCCCGGGACAGGGTCTCCTCTGGAAACACCATATATTTT.

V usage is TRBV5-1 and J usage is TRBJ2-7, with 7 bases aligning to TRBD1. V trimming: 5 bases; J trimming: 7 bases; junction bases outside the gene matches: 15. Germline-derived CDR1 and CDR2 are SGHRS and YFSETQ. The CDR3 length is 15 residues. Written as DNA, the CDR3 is TGCGCCAGCAGACAGAGACAGGGCACCAGTGTGGAGCAGTACTTC. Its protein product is CASRQRQGTSVEQYF.